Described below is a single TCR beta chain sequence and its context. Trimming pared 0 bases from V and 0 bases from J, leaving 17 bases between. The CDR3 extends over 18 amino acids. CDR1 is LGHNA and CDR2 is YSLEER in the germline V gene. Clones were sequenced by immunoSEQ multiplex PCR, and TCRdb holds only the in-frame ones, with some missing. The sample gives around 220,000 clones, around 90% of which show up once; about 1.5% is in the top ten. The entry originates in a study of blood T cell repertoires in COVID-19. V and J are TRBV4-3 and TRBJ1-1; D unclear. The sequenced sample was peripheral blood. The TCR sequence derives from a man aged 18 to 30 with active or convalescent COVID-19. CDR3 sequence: CASSQDGAAIGMNTEAFF. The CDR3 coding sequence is TGCGCCAGCAGCCAAGATGGCGCGGCTATCGGCATGAACACTGAAGCTTTCTTT.